This T cell receptor beta chain was captured in a study of T cells in Graves' hyperthyroidism and ophthalmopathy. Study-level points and caveats: Most clonotypes that expanded in the thyroid above 0.001 also showed up in blood.

Germline V gives CDR1 MDHEN, CDR2 SYDVKM. The CDR3 covers 13 residues. About this clonotype itself: Its target is unknown. One end of the junction is discordant with germline, which a read error may explain.

Thyroid ultrasound, orbital computed tomography, clinical symptoms, and serum thyroxine and TRAb underpinned diagnoses. RNA transcripts served as the template for amplifying TCR beta CDR3 regions. RT-PCR in the first round (using the HTBI primer set) targeted the TCR CDR3. TCRdb re-called the multiplex PCR reads through MiXCR, storing one row per CDR3 protein. The sample has about 300,000 distinct CDR3 sequences; less than 20% are singletons. The sample comprised blood. The sequence was collected from a middle-aged man with Graves' ophthalmopathy. The rearrangement joins TRBV28 to TRBJ1-4, with D unclear. The CDR3 DNA reads TGTGCCGGCAGTCCCCCCGCAAATGAAAAACTGTTTTTT. Its translation: CAGSPPANEKLFF. The full variable domain, rest sourced from reference TRBV28 and TRBJ1-4, is DVKVTQSSRYLVKRTGEKVFLECVQDMDHENMFWYRQDPGLGLRLIYFSYDVKMKEKGDIPEGYSVSREKKERFSLILESASTNQTSMYLCAGSPPANEKLFFGSGTQLSVL.